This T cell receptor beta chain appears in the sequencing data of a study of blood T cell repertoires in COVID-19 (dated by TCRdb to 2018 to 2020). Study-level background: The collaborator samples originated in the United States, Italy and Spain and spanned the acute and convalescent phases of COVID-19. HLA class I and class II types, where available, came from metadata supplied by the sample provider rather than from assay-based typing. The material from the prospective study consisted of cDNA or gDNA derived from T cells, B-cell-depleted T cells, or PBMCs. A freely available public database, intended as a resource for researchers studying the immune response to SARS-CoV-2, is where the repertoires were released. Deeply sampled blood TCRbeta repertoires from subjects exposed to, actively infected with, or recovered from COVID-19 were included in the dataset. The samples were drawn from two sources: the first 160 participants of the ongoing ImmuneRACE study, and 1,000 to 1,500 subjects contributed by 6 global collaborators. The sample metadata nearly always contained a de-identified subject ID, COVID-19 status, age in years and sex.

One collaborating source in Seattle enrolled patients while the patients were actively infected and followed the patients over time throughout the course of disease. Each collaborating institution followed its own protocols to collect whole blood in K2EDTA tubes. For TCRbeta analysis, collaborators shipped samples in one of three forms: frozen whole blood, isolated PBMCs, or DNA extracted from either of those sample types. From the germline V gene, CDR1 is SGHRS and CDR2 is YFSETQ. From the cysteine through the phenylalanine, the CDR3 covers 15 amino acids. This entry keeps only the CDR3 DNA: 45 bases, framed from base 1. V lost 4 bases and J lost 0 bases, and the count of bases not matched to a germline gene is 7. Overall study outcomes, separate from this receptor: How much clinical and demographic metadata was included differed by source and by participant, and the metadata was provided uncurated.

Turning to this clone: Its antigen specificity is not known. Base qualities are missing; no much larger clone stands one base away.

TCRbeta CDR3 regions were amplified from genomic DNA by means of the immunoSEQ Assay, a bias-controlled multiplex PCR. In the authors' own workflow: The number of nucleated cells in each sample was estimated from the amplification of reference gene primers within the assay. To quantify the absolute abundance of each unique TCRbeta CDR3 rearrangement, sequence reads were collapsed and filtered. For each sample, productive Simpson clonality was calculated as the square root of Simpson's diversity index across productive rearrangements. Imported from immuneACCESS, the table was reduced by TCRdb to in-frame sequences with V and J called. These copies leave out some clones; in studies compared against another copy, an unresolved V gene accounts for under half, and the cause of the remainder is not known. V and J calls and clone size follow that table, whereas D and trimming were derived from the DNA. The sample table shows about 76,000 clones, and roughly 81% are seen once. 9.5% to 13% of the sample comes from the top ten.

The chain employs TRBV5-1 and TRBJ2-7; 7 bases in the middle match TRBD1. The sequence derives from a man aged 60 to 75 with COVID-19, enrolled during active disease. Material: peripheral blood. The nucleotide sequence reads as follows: TGCGCCAGCAGCGAACAGGGGCGAAGCTCCTACGAGCAGTACTTC. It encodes CASSEQGRSSYEQYF.